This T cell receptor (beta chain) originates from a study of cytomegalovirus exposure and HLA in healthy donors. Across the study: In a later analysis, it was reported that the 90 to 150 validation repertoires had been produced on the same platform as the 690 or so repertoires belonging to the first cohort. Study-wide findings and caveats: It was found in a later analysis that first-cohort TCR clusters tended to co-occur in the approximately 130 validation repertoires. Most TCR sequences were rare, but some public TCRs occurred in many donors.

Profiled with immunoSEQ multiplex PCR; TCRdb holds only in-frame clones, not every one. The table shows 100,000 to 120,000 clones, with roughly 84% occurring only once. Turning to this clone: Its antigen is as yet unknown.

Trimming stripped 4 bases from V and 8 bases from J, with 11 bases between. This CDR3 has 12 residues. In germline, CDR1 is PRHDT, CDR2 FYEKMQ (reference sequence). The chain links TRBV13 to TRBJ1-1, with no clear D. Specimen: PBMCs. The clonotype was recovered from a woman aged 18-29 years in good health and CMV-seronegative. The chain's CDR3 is CASSSGAPEAFF. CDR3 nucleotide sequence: TGTGCCAGCAGCTCAGGAGCCCCCGAAGCTTTCTTT.